This TCR beta chain originates from a study of T-cell memory formation after mild COVID-19. Notes on the study in general: Memory cells collected pre-infection included some clones that later responded, suggesting cross-reactive memory joined.

TCRdb reanalysed the 5' RACE reads using MiXCR and keeps one entry per CDR3 protein. Of roughly 190,000 distinct CDR3 sequences listed, roughly a tenth were seen once; the top ten hold under 3.5%. The V gene end was trimmed by 5 bases and the J gene end by 10 bases; junction bases not matched to a gene: 11. The CDR3 is 16 residues long. Germline V CDR1 and CDR2: SGHTA, FQGNSA. This clonotype was detected once. Its cognate antigen is unknown. Sequencing was performed on PBMCs or a T cell subset sorted from them (not recorded which). This sequence joins TRBV7-2 and TRBJ2-1, with TRBD2 identical over 13 bases. This clonotype originated in a man aged 18 to 29 who had mild COVID-19 (a few samples of this study predate the infection). Cell type and time point are not known. This chain's CDR3 is CASSRPLAGGLKEQFF. Here the CDR3 DNA reads TGTGCCAGCAGCCGCCCACTAGCGGGGGGGCTAAAGGAGCAGTTCTTC.